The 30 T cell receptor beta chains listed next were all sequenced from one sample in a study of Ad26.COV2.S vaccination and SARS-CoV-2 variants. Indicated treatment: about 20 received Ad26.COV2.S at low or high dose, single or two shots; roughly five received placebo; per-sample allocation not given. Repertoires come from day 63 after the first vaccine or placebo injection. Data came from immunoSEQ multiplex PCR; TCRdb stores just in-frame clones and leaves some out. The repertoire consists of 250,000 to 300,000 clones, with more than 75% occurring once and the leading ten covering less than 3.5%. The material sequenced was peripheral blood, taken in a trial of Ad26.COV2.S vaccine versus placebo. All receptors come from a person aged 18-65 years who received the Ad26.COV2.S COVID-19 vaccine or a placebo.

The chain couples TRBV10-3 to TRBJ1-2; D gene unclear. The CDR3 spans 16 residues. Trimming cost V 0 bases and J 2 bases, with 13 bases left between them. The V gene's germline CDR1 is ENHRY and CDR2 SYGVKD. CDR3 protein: CAISESIGNINYGYTF. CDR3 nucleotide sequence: TGTGCCATCAGTGAGTCGATAGGGAACATCAACTATGGCTACACCTTC.

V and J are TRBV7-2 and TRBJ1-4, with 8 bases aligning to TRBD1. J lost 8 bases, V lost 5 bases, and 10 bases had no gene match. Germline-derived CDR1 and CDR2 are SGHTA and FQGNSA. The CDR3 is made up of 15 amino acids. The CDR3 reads CASSPPDRVGEKLFF. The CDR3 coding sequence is TGTGCCAGCAGCCCCCCGGACAGGGTGGGGGAAAAACTGTTTTTT.

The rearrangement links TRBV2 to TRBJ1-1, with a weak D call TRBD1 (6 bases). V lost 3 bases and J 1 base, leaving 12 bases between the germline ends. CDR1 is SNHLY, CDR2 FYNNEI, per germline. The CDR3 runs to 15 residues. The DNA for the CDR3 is TGTGCCAGCAGTGAGGAACAGGGACAGAACACTGAAGCTTTCTTT. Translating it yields CASSEEQGQNTEAFF.

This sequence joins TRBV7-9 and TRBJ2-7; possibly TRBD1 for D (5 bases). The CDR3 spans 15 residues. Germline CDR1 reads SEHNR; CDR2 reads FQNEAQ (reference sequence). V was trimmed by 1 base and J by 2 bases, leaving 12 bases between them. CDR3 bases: TGTGCCAGCAGCTTAGAGGGGCCCCGGGCCTACGAGCAGTACTTC. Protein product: CASSLEGPRAYEQYF.

As DNA, the CDR3 is TGTGCCAGCAGCCCCCTGTTAGCGGGAGTTCACACCGGGGAGCTGTTTTTT. Amino acids: CASSPLLAGVHTGELFF. The chain uses TRBV27 and TRBJ2-2, with 9 positions matching TRBD2. The CDR3 has 17 amino acids. CDR1 and CDR2 from the germline V gene are MNHEY and SMNVEV (reference sequence). With V trimmed by 6 bases and J by 3 bases, 11 bases remained unmatched.

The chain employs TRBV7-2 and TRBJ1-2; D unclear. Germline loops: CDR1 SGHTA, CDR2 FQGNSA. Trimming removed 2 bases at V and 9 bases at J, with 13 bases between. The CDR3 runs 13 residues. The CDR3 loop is CASSLSLRNRYTF. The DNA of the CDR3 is TGTGCCAGCAGCTTAAGTCTACGGAATCGCTACACCTTC.

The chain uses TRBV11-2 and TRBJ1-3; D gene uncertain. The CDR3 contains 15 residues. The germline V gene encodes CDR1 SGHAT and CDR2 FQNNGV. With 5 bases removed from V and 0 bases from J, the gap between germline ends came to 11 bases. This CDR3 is CASSETGSSGNTIYF. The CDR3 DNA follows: TGTGCCAGCAGCGAAACCGGGAGCTCTGGAAACACCATATATTTT.

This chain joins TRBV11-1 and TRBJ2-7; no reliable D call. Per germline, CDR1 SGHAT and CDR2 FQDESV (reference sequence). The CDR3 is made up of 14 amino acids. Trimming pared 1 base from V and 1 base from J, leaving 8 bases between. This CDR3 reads CASSLGAGSYEQYF. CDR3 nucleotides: TGTGCCAGCAGCTTAGGCGCCGGTTCCTACGAGCAGTACTTC.

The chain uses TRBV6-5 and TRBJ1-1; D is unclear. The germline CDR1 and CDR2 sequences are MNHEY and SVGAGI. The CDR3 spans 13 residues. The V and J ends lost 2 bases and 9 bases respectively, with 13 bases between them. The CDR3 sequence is CASSYARTDQAFF. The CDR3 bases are TGTGCCAGCAGTTACGCCCGGACGGATCAAGCTTTCTTT.

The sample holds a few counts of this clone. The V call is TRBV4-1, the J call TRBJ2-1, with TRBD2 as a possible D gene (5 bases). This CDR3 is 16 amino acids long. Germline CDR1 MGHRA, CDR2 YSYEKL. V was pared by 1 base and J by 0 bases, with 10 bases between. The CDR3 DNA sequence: TGCGCCAGCAGCCAAGGGCCAGCGGTCTCCTACAATGAGCAGTTCTTC. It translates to CASSQGPAVSYNEQFF.

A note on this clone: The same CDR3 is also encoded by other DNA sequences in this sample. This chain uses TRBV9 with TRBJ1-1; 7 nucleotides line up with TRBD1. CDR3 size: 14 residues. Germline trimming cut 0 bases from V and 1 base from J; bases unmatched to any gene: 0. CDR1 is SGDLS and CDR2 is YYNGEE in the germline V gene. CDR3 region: CASSVGQGNTEAFF. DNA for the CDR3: TGTGCCAGCAGCGTAGGACAGGGGAACACTGAAGCTTTCTTT.

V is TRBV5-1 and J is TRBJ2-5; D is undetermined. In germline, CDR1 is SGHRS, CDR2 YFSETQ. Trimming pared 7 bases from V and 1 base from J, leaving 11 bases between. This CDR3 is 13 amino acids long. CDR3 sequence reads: CASHRNSQETQYF. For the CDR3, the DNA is TGCGCCAGCCATCGGAACAGCCAAGAGACCCAGTACTTC. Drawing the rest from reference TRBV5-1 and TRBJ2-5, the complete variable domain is KAGVTQTPRYLIKTRGQQVTLSCSPISGHRSVSWYQQTPGQGLQFLFEYFSETQRNKGNFPGRFSGRQFSNSRSEMNVSTLELGDSALYLCASHRNSQETQYFGPGTRLLVL.

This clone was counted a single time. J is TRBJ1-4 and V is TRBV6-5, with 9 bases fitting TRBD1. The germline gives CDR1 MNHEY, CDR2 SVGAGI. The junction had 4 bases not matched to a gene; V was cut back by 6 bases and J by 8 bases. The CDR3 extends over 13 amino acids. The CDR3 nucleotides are TGTGCCAGCAGGGGACAGGGAAGGGAAAAACTGTTTTTT. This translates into CASRGQGREKLFF.

The CDR3 sequence is CASSQAESNTEAFF. The CDR3 coding sequence is TGCGCCAGCAGCCAAGCCGAGTCGAACACTGAAGCTTTCTTT. V gene TRBV4-3 combines with J gene TRBJ1-1; D is uncertain. Germline CDR1 and CDR2: LGHNA and YSLEER. This CDR3 is 14 amino acids long. Trimming removed 1 base at V and 1 base at J, with 7 bases between.

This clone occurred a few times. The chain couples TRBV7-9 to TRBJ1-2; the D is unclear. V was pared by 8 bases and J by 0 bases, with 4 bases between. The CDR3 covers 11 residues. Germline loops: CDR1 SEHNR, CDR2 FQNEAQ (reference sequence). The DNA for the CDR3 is TGTGCCAGCGGGTCTAACTATGGCTACACCTTC. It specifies CASGSNYGYTF.

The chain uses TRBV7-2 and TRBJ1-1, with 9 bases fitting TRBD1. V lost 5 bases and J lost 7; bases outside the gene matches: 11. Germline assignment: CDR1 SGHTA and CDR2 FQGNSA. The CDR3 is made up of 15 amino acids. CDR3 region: CASSLRGQGFGEAFF. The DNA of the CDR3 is TGTGCCAGCAGCCTCAGGGGACAGGGCTTTGGTGAAGCTTTCTTT.

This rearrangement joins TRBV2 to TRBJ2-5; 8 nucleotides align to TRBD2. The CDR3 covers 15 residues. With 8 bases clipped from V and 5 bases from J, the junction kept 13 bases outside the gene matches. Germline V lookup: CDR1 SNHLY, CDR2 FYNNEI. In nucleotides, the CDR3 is TGTGCCAGCGGCTCCGGGACTAGGACTATTGAGACCCAGTACTTC. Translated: CASGSGTRTIETQYF.

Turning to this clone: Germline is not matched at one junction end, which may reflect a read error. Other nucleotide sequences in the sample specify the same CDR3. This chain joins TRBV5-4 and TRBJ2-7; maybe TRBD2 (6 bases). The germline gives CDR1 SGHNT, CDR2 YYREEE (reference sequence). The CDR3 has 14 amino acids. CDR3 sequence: CASSLAGSSYEQYF. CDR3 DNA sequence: TGTGCCAGCAGTTTGGCGGGGAGCTCCTACGAGCAGTACTTC.

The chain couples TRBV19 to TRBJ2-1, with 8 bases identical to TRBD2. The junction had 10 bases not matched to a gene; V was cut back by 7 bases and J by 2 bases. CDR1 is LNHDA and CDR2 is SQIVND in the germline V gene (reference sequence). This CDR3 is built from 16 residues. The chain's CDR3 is CASTLSGTSTYNEQFF. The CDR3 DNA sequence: TGTGCCAGTACCTTATCAGGGACTAGTACCTACAATGAGCAGTTCTTC.

The CDR3 DNA sequence: TGTGCCAGCAGCCCCGACAGAAGCAATCAGCCCCAGCATTTT. Translating it yields CASSPDRSNQPQHF. The chain couples TRBV7-2 to TRBJ1-5; D is possibly TRBD1 (5 bases). Trimming removed 5 bases at V and 1 base at J, with 9 bases between. Germline CDR1 and CDR2: SGHTA and FQGNSA. CDR3 length equals 14 residues.

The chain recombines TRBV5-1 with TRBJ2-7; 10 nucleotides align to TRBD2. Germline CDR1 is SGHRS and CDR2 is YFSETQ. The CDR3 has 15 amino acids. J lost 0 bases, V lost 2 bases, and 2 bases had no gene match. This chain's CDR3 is CASSFSGGISYEQYF. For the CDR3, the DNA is TGCGCCAGCAGCTTTAGCGGGGGGATCTCCTACGAGCAGTACTTC.

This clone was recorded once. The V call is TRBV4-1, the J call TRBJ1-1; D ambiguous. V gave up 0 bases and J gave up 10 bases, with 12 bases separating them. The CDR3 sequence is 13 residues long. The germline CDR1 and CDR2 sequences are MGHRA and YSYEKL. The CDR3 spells CASSQDPFAGAFF. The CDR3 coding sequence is TGCGCCAGCAGCCAAGACCCTTTTGCGGGAGCTTTCTTT.

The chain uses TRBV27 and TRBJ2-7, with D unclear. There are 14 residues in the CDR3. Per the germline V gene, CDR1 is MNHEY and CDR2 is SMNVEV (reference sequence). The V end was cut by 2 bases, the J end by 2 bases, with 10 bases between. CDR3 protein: CASSLKYNPYEQYF. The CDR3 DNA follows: TGTGCCAGCAGTTTAAAGTACAACCCCTACGAGCAGTACTTC.

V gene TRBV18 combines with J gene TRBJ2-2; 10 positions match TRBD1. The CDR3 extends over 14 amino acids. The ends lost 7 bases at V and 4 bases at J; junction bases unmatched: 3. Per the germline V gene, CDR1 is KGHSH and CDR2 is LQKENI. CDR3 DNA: TGTGCCAGCTGGAGGACAGGGGGCACCGGGGAGCTGTTTTTT. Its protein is CASWRTGGTGELFF.

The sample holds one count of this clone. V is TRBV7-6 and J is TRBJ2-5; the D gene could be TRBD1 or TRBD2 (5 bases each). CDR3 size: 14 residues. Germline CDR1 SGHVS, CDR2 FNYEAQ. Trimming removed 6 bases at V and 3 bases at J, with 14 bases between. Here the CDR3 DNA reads TGTGCCAGCAGGCCAAGGGACGGGAAAGAGACCCAGTACTTC. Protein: CASRPRDGKETQYF.

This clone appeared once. This chain's CDR3 is CASSLLSMNTEAFF. CDR3 nucleotide sequence: TGTGCCAGCAGCTTGCTCAGCATGAACACTGAAGCTTTCTTT. V is TRBV5-4 and J is TRBJ1-1, with unresolved D. V was trimmed by 1 base and J by 0 bases, leaving 7 bases between them. This CDR3 has 14 amino acids. Per the germline V gene, CDR1 is SGHNT and CDR2 is YYREEE (reference sequence).

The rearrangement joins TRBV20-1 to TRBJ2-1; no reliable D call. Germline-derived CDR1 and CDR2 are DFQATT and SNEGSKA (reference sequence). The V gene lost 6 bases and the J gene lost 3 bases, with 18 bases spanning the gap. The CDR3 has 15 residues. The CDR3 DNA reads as TGCAGTGCCAGTCGCCCCTTAATGGGCTACAATGAGCAGTTCTTC. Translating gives CSASRPLMGYNEQFF.

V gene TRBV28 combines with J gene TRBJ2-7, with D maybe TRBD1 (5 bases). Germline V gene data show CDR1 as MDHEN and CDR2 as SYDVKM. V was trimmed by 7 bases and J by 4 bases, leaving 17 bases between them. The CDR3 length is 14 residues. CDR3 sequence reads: CASTVGQGLYEQYF. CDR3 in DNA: TGTGCCAGCACGGTCGGGCAGGGCCTGTACGAGCAGTACTTC.

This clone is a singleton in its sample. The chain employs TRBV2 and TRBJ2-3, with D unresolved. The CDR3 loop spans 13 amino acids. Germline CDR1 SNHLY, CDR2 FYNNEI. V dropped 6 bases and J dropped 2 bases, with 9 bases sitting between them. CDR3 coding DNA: TGTGCCAGCAGCCCTTTTGCCACAGATACGCAGTATTTT. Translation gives CASSPFATDTQYF. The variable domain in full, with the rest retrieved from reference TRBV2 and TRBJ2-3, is EPEVTQTPSHQVTQMGQEVILRCVPISNHLYFYWYRQILGQKVEFLVSFYNNEISEKSEIFDDQFSVERPDGSNFTLKIRSTKLEDSAMYFCASSPFATDTQYFGPGTRLTVL.

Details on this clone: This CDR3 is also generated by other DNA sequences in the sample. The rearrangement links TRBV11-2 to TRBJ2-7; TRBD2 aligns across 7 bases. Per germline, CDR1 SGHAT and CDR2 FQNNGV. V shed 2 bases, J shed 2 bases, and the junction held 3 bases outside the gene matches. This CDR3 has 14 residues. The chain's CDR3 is CASSLTGGPYEQYF. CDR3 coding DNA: TGTGCCAGCAGCTTAACGGGGGGACCCTACGAGCAGTACTTC.